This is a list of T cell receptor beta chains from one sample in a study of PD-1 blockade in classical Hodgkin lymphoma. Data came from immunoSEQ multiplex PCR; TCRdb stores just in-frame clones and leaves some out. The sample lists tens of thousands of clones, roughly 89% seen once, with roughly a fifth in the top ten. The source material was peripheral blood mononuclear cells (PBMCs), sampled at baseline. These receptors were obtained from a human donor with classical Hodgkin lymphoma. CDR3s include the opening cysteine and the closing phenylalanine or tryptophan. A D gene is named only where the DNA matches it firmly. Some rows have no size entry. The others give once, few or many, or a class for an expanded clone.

CDR3aa: CATSRPKGLYGYTF; CDR3nt: TGTGCCACCAGCAGGCCCAAGGGACTCTATGGCTACACCTTC; d_gene: NA; abundance: NA; v_gene: TRBV15; j_gene: TRBJ1-2
CDR3aa: CASSEGTSGRKQFF; CDR3nt: TGTGCCAGTAGTGAAGGGACTAGCGGGAGAAAGCAGTTCTTC; d_gene: TRBD2; abundance: NA; v_gene: TRBV19; j_gene: TRBJ2-1
CDR3aa: CASSLPGAGNQPQHF; CDR3nt: TGTGCCAGCAGCTTACCGGGCGCAGGGAATCAGCCCCAGCATTTT; d_gene: NA; abundance: NA; v_gene: TRBV6-6; j_gene: TRBJ1-5
CDR3aa: CASSSGTSGGNTGELFF; CDR3nt: TGTGCCAGCAGCTCCGGGACTAGCGGGGGAAACACCGGGGAGCTGTTTTTT; d_gene: TRBD2; abundance: NA; v_gene: TRBV5-4; j_gene: TRBJ2-2
CDR3aa: CASSSPGTVGSSGNTIYF; CDR3nt: TGTGCCAGCAGTAGTCCCGGGACAGTAGGTTCCTCTGGAAACACCATATATTTT; d_gene: TRBD1; abundance: NA; v_gene: TRBV28; j_gene: TRBJ1-3
CDR3aa: CASSLLAGGPQFF; CDR3nt: TGTGCCAGCAGCTTACTAGCGGGAGGGCCGCAGTTCTTC; d_gene: TRBD2; abundance: NA; v_gene: TRBV11-3; j_gene: TRBJ2-1
CDR3aa: CASSLYRGLPYQPQHF; CDR3nt: TGTGCCAGCAGCCTTTACAGGGGTCTGCCATATCAGCCCCAGCATTTT; d_gene: TRBD1; abundance: NA; v_gene: TRBV4-2; j_gene: TRBJ1-5
CDR3aa: CASSPPSAGGGNEQFF; CDR3nt: TGTGCCAGCAGCCCTCCCTCAGCGGGAGGTGGCAATGAGCAGTTCTTC; d_gene: TRBD2; abundance: NA; v_gene: TRBV4-2; j_gene: TRBJ2-1
CDR3aa: CASSLRLAGGGETQYF; CDR3nt: TGTGCCAGCAGCCTGAGACTAGCGGGAGGCGGGGAGACCCAGTACTTC; d_gene: TRBD2; abundance: NA; v_gene: TRBV5-4; j_gene: TRBJ2-5
CDR3aa: CASSFPPTGVNSPLHF; CDR3nt: TGTGCCAGCAGCTTCCCTCCTACAGGAGTAAATTCACCCCTCCACTTT; d_gene: NA; abundance: NA; v_gene: TRBV11-2; j_gene: TRBJ1-6
CDR3aa: CASSQTGWSSYNEQFF; CDR3nt: TGTGCCAGCAGCCAAACAGGCTGGAGCTCCTACAATGAGCAGTTCTTC; d_gene: NA; abundance: NA; v_gene: TRBV14; j_gene: TRBJ2-1
CDR3aa: CASSVDSGSTEAFF; CDR3nt: TGTGCCAGCAGCGTAGACAGCGGGAGCACTGAAGCTTTCTTT; d_gene: NA; abundance: NA; v_gene: TRBV9; j_gene: TRBJ1-1
CDR3aa: CASSDRANNYGYTF; CDR3nt: TGTGCCAGTTCCGACAGGGCCAATAACTATGGCTACACCTTC; d_gene: TRBD1; abundance: NA; v_gene: TRBV6-1; j_gene: TRBJ1-2
CDR3aa: CASRTTIGQFF; CDR3nt: TGTGCCAGCAGGACCACTATCGGGCAGTTCTTC; d_gene: NA; abundance: NA; v_gene: TRBV28; j_gene: TRBJ2-1
CDR3aa: CASSYHANEQFF; CDR3nt: TGTGCCAGCAGCTATCACGCCAATGAGCAGTTCTTC; d_gene: NA; abundance: NA; v_gene: TRBV5-4; j_gene: TRBJ2-1
CDR3aa: CARSLSPIAPRDRGANTGELFF; CDR3nt: TGTGCCAGAAGCTTGTCTCCCATTGCCCCGCGGGACAGGGGAGCGAACACCGGGGAGCTGTTTTTT; d_gene: TRBD1; abundance: NA; v_gene: TRBV5-3; j_gene: TRBJ2-2
CDR3aa: CASSLEMIRTGAQETQYF; CDR3nt: TGCGCCAGCAGCTTGGAAATGATCCGGACAGGTGCCCAAGAGACCCAGTACTTC; d_gene: TRBD1; abundance: NA; v_gene: TRBV5-1; j_gene: TRBJ2-5
CDR3aa: CASSLTSGGYNEQFF; CDR3nt: TGTGCCAGCAGTTTGACTAGCGGAGGGTACAATGAGCAGTTCTTC; d_gene: TRBD2; abundance: NA; v_gene: TRBV27; j_gene: TRBJ2-1
CDR3aa: CASSLGTTYNEQFF; CDR3nt: TGTGCCAGCAGCTTAGGGACTACTTACAATGAGCAGTTCTTC; d_gene: NA; abundance: NA; v_gene: TRBV21-1; j_gene: TRBJ2-1
CDR3aa: CASSLGGTLADTQYF; CDR3nt: TGTGCCAGCAGCTTAGGGGGGACCTTGGCGGATACGCAGTATTTT; d_gene: NA; abundance: NA; v_gene: TRBV7-9; j_gene: TRBJ2-3
CDR3aa: CSVVREGQEQFF; CDR3nt: TGCAGCGTTGTTCGGGAGGGCCAAGAGCAGTTCTTC; d_gene: TRBD2; abundance: NA; v_gene: TRBV29-1; j_gene: TRBJ2-1
CDR3aa: CASSLSVSQNIQYF; CDR3nt: TGTGCCAGCAGTTTATCCGTCAGCCAAAACATTCAGTACTTC; d_gene: NA; abundance: NA; v_gene: TRBV28; j_gene: TRBJ2-4
CDR3aa: CSVATLNTEAFF; CDR3nt: TGCAGCGTGGCGACCCTGAACACTGAAGCTTTCTTT; d_gene: NA; abundance: NA; v_gene: TRBV29-1; j_gene: TRBJ1-1
CDR3aa: CASSTLGLADNEQFF; CDR3nt: TGTGCCAGCAGTACCCTGGGACTAGCGGACAATGAGCAGTTCTTC; d_gene: TRBD2; abundance: once; v_gene: TRBV6-5; j_gene: TRBJ2-1
CDR3aa: CASSLGDTSYEQYF; CDR3nt: TGTGCCAGCAGCTTAGGGGACACCTCCTACGAGCAGTACTTC; d_gene: NA; abundance: NA; v_gene: TRBV11-3; j_gene: TRBJ2-7
CDR3aa: CASSPSSINGPYGYTF; CDR3nt: TGCGCCAGCAGCCCGTCCTCCATAAATGGGCCCTATGGCTACACCTTC; d_gene: NA; abundance: NA; v_gene: TRBV4-1; j_gene: TRBJ1-2